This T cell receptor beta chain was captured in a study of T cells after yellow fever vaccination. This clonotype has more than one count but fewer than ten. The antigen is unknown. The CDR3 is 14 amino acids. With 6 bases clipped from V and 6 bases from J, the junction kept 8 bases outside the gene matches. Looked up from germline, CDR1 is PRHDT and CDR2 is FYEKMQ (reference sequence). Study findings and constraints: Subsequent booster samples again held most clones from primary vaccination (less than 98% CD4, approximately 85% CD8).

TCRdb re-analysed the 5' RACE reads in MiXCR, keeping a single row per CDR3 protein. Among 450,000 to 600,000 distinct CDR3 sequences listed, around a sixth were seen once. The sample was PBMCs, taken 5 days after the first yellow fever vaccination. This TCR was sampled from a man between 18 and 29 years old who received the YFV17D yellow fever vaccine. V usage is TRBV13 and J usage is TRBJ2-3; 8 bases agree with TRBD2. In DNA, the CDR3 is TGTGCCAGCAGTATCGCGGGGGGCGTGGATACGCAGTATTTT. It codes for CASSIAGGVDTQYF.